This T cell receptor beta chain is drawn from a study of spatial heterogeneity in lung cancer. Time point noted: sample taken at primary tumor resection. Whole RNA, which was extracted from tumor, nontumor lung tissue or frozen PBMC, was sequenced without any cell sorting. TCRdb processed the 5' RACE reads anew with MiXCR; each CDR3 protein has one entry. Seen here are about 48,000 distinct CDR3 sequences, approximately 5% observed once, and the top ten hold around 10%. This clonotype came up many times. Trimming removed 3 bases from V and 0 bases from J, with 9 bases in between. Germline V CDR1 and CDR2: MDHEN, SYDVKM. The CDR3 sequence is 15 residues long.

The chain combines TRBV28 with TRBJ2-4, with D uncertain. The clonotype was recovered from a male donor with early-stage non-small cell lung cancer. Source: PBMCs, taken at surgery. CDR3 DNA sequence: TGTGCCAGCAGTTTTAGAGGTTCAGCCAAAAACATTCAGTACTTC. Its protein product is CASSFRGSAKNIQYF.